This is a list of T cell receptor beta chains from one sample in a study of PD-L1 blockade in urothelial cancer. The table came from immunoSEQ multiplex PCR; TCRdb's copy has only in-frame clones and leaves some out. The table lists around 82,000 clones, 84% of them singletons, with roughly 2% in the top ten. Source: PBMCs, taken around atezolizumab (anti-PD-L1) treatment. These receptors were collected from a man aged 60-69 years with urothelial cancer. Both conserved end residues are part of each CDR3. Fields, in order: CDR3 DNA, CDR3 protein, J gene, clone size, V gene, D gene. D genes are given only for firm matches. A row's size may be missing; if present it is once, few, many or a size class.

TGTGCCAGCAGTCAATCATCCGGGACTCATGGCTACACCTTC,CASSQSSGTHGYTF,TRBJ1-2,.,TRBV6-5,.
TGTGCCAGCAGCCTAGGCAACGGTGGCAATCAGCCCCAGCATTTT,CASSLGNGGNQPQHF,TRBJ1-5,.,TRBV7-8,.
TGTGCCAGCAGCCTCCTGGGACAGGGGACCACCGGGGAGCTGTTTTTT,CASSLLGQGTTGELFF,TRBJ2-2,.,TRBV5-6,TRBD1
TGTGCCCGGTCGATTAAACCGGGAGCAACTAATGAAAAACTGTTTTTT,CARSIKPGATNEKLFF,TRBJ1-4,.,TRBV27,.
TGTGCCACCAGCAGTTCTCCTGGAAACACCATATATTTT,CATSSSPGNTIYF,TRBJ1-3,.,TRBV15,.
TGTGCCTGGAGTGCCGCCCTCACAGGGTCCCATGGCTACACCTTC,CAWSAALTGSHGYTF,TRBJ1-2,.,TRBV30,.
TGTGCCAGCAGCGGCGACAACTACGAGCAGTACTTC,CASSGDNYEQYF,TRBJ2-7,.,TRBV9,.
TGTGCCAGTAGTATAATTAACCAACTGATCTATGGCTACACCTTC,CASSIINQLIYGYTF,TRBJ1-2,.,TRBV19,.
TGTGCCAGTAGTATTGAAGGACAGGGGGCGGTTAGGGCCTCCTACGAGCAGTACTTC,CASSIEGQGAVRASYEQYF,TRBJ2-7,.,TRBV19,TRBD1
TGTGCCAGCAGGGGTAGCGGGAGCTATGAGGCCCAGTACTTC,CASRGSGSYEAQYF,TRBJ2-5,.,TRBV25-1,TRBD2
TGCGCCAGCAGGCGGACAGGGGTCCTCCTAAAGAACTATGGCTACACCTTC,CASRRTGVLLKNYGYTF,TRBJ1-2,.,TRBV4-1,TRBD1
TGTGCCAGTAGTGCCCGGGACACACTCTCTGGAAACACCATATATTTT,CASSARDTLSGNTIYF,TRBJ1-3,.,TRBV19,.
TGTGCCAGCAGCCCCCGTGGAGCGGGGGAACGGGAGACCCAGTACTTC,CASSPRGAGERETQYF,TRBJ2-5,.,TRBV11-2,TRBD2
TGCGAAACGGGGGGGTCGCTAACTAACACCGGGGAGCTGTTTTTT,CETGGSLTNTGELFF,TRBJ2-2,.,TRBV6-5,TRBD2
TGTGCCAGCAAGTGGCGGGGAAGTATTTTCCACGAGCAGTACTTC,CASKWRGSIFHEQYF,TRBJ2-7,few,TRBV25-1,.
TGCGCCAGCAGTTCAGACTTCACCGGGGAGCTGTTTTTT,CASSSDFTGELFF,TRBJ2-2,.,TRBV5-1,.
TGTGCCAGCAGCCCCGGGGTGGGATTTAACTATGGCTACACCTTC,CASSPGVGFNYGYTF,TRBJ1-2,.,TRBV11-2,.
TGCGCCAGCAGCCAAGAGACGGTAGCGGGAACGAACACCGGGGAGCTGTTTTTT,CASSQETVAGTNTGELFF,TRBJ2-2,.,TRBV4-3,TRBD2
TGTGCCAGCAGCTTCACAGACGACTCCTACAATGAGCAGTTCTTC,CASSFTDDSYNEQFF,TRBJ2-1,.,TRBV11-2,.
TGTGCCAGCAGCTCCTACAGGGGGAACACTGAAGCTTTCTTT,CASSSYRGNTEAFF,TRBJ1-1,.,TRBV7-2,TRBD1
TGTGCCAGCAGCCTAGGTCTAAGCGGACTAGCGGTTACCTACGAGCAGTACTTC,CASSLGLSGLAVTYEQYF,TRBJ2-7,once,TRBV9,TRBD2
TGTGCCAGCAGCTCTCGTAGGGGAGCGGGATCTAATGAGCAGTTCTTC,CASSSRRGAGSNEQFF,TRBJ2-1,.,TRBV11-3,TRBD2
TGTGCCATCAGTGGCGGGACCTACCACGAGCAGTACTTC,CAISGGTYHEQYF,TRBJ2-7,.,TRBV10-3,.
TGTGCCAGCAGTTACAGGTCGGGGTATGGGGAGACCCAGTACTTC,CASSYRSGYGETQYF,TRBJ2-5,.,TRBV6-5,.
TGTGCCAGCATCCCCTTCGCCGGCGACAGGGACTCTCTACCCTATGGCTACACCTTC,CASIPFAGDRDSLPYGYTF,TRBJ1-2,.,TRBV28,TRBD1
TGTGCCAGCAGGGAGGTGAACACTGAAGCTTTCTTT,CASREVNTEAFF,TRBJ1-1,.,TRBV7-9,.
TGTGCCAGCAGCTTAGTGGGCGGGACCACTGAAGCTTTCTTT,CASSLVGGTTEAFF,TRBJ1-1,.,TRBV7-2,.
TGTGCCAGCAGTTACTCGCGGGGGGGCCTGGGTAATGAGCAGTTCTTC,CASSYSRGGLGNEQFF,TRBJ2-1,.,TRBV6-5,TRBD2
TGTGCCAGCAGTGTCGCCCGCCAAGAGGGCCTCGAGCAGTACTTC,CASSVARQEGLEQYF,TRBJ2-7,.,TRBV2,.
TGCGCCAGCAGCTTAGGGACTAGCTCCAATGAGCAGTTCTTC,CASSLGTSSNEQFF,TRBJ2-1,.,TRBV5-1,TRBD2
TGTGCCAGCAGCCCCCAGACAGGCACAGATACGCAGTATTTT,CASSPQTGTDTQYF,TRBJ2-3,.,TRBV7-7,.
TGTGCCAGCAGTTACATTTACGAGCAGTACTTC,CASSYIYEQYF,TRBJ2-7,.,TRBV6-1,.
TGTGCCAGCAGCCCCGGGGATGGGTCTGGAAACACCATATATTTT,CASSPGDGSGNTIYF,TRBJ1-3,.,TRBV7-2,.
TGTGCCAGCAGTCGGGGGGCGAACACTGAAGCTTTCTTT,CASSRGANTEAFF,TRBJ1-1,few,TRBV7-3,.
TGTGCCAGCAGCTCAGGACAGACCACAGATACGCAGTATTTT,CASSSGQTTDTQYF,TRBJ2-3,.,TRBV7-2,.
TGTGCCATGGGACTAGCGGGGGGAGGCACAGATACGCAGTATTTT,CAMGLAGGGTDTQYF,TRBJ2-3,.,TRBV10-3,TRBD2
TGTGCCAGCAGCTTAGAAGGTAGCGGGAGGTCCTACGAGCAGTACTTC,CASSLEGSGRSYEQYF,TRBJ2-7,once,TRBV7-9,TRBD2
TGTGCCAGCTCACTAAACTTGTTACCAGACACAGGGGTCAGCTCTGGGGCCAACGTCCTGACTTTC,CASSLNLLPDTGVSSGANVLTF,TRBJ2-6,few,TRBV18,TRBD1
TGTGCCATCAGTGAGTCCCGCGGGGGGAGCTACGAGCAGTACTTC,CAISESRGGSYEQYF,TRBJ2-7,.,TRBV10-3,TRBD2
TGTGCCAGCAGTTACGGCAGGGGGTACGAGCAGTACTTC,CASSYGRGYEQYF,TRBJ2-7,.,TRBV6-5,TRBD1
TGTGCCAGCAGTTCGGTCGAGGCATCTGGGGCCAACGTCCTGACTTTC,CASSSVEASGANVLTF,TRBJ2-6,.,TRBV28,.
TGCGCCAGCAGCCCCCGCGAGACTAGTGGGAGGGATGAGCAGTTCTTC,CASSPRETSGRDEQFF,TRBJ2-1,.,TRBV5-1,TRBD2
TGTGCCAGCATCGGGGGGTGGACCGGGGAGCTGTTTTTT,CASIGGWTGELFF,TRBJ2-2,.,TRBV2,TRBD2
TGCAGCGTCCTAGGACAGCTACTCACTGAAGCTTTCTTT,CSVLGQLLTEAFF,TRBJ1-1,few,TRBV29-1,.
TGCGCCAGCAGCTTGGATGGGGAGGGTGGAGAGACCCAGTACTTC,CASSLDGEGGETQYF,TRBJ2-5,.,TRBV5-1,TRBD2
TGCAGCGTTGATATCGGGGAGTCCTACGAGCAGTACTTC,CSVDIGESYEQYF,TRBJ2-7,.,TRBV29-1,.